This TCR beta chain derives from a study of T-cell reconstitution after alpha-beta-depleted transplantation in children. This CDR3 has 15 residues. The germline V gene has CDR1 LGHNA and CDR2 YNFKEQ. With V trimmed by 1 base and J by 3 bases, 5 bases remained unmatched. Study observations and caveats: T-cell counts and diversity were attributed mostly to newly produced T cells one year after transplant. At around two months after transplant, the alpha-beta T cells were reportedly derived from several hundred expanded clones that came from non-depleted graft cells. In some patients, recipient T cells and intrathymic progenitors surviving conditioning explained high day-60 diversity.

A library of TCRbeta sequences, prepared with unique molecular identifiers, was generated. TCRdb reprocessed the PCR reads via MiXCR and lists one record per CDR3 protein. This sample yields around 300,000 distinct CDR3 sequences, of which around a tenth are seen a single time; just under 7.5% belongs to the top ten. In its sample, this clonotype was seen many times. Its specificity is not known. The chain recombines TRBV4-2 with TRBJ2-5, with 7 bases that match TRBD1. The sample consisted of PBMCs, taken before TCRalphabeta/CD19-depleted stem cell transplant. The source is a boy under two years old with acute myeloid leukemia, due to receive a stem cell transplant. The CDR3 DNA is TGTGCCAGCAGCCAAGTGGCGACAGGGAAAGAGACCCAGTACTTC. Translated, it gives CASSQVATGKETQYF.